The 24 T cell receptor beta chains below were found in one sample sequenced in a study of blood T cell repertoires in COVID-19. Using immunoSEQ multiplex PCR, the repertoire was profiled, and TCRdb retains in-frame clones only, with some absent. The sample includes about 380,000 clones, 85% of them seen just once. The material sequenced was peripheral blood. The source of these receptors is a woman under 30 with acute or convalescent COVID-19.

This chain uses TRBV9 with TRBJ2-5; D may be TRBD2 (5 bases). This CDR3 spans 13 amino acids. Trimming took 1 base from V and 3 from J, leaving 7 bases between them. Per germline, CDR1 SGDLS and CDR2 YYNGEE. CDR3 residues: CASSVNGEETQYF. CDR3 sequence (DNA): TGTGCCAGCAGCGTAAACGGGGAAGAGACCCAGTACTTC.

The chain joins TRBV6-6 to TRBJ2-3; 13 bases line up with TRBD2. This CDR3 has 14 residues. Germline V gene lookup returns CDR1 MNHNY and CDR2 SVGAGI (reference sequence). V was clipped by 7 bases and J by 4 bases; unmatched bases: 2. CDR3 sequence reads: CASTGLAGADTQYF. The CDR3 coding sequence is TGTGCCAGCACAGGACTAGCGGGGGCAGATACGCAGTATTTT.

The rearrangement uses TRBV18 and TRBJ2-2, with 12 positions matching TRBD2. CDR3 length equals 17 residues. Trimming cost V 2 bases and J 1 base; bases outside gene matches: 2. CDR1 is KGHSH, CDR2 LQKENI, per germline. The CDR3 nucleotides are TGTGCCAGCTCACCAAAGGGACTAGCGGGGAACACCGGGGAGCTGTTTTTT. It codes for CASSPKGLAGNTGELFF.

The gene calls are TRBV5-1 and TRBJ2-1; the match to TRBD2 covers 11 bases. J lost 6 bases, V lost 7 bases, and 15 bases had no gene match. Germline lookup yields CDR1 SGHRS and CDR2 YFSETQ. CDR3 length: 17 amino acids. The DNA of the CDR3 is TGCGCCAGCCCTTGCGCTAGCGGGGGGCCCTCGGGCAATGAGCAGTTCTTC. Residues: CASPCASGGPSGNEQFF.

The chain uses TRBV5-1 and TRBJ1-1; D possibly corresponds to TRBD1 (6 bases). V gave up 0 bases and J gave up 5 bases, with 8 bases separating them. Per germline, CDR1 SGHRS and CDR2 YFSETQ. The CDR3 is made up of 13 amino acids. The CDR3 spells CASSLDRETEAFF. CDR3 bases: TGCGCCAGCAGCTTGGACAGGGAAACTGAAGCTTTCTTT.

The rearrangement uses TRBV19 and TRBJ2-6; possible D gene TRBD2, 5 bases. V lost 6 bases to trimming and J lost 2 bases, with 20 bases between them. The CDR3 covers 18 residues. Germline CDR1 reads LNHDA; CDR2 reads SQIVND (reference sequence). Written as DNA, the CDR3 is TGTGCCAGTAGAAGTATCGACTCGGGGTCCCCTGGGGCCAACGTCCTGACTTTC. Residues: CASRSIDSGSPGANVLTF.

The chain combines TRBV11-2 with TRBJ2-5; 11 bases are shared with TRBD1. CDR3 length: 16 residues. J gave up 9 bases and V 1 base, and 10 bases lay outside the gene matches. Germline lookup yields CDR1 SGHAT and CDR2 FQNNGV. As DNA, the CDR3 is TGTGCCAGCAGCTTAGTAGGACAGGGGGCTATGGGGGCCCAGTACTTC. Translating gives CASSLVGQGAMGAQYF.

V is TRBV5-6 and J is TRBJ2-7; a possible D gene is TRBD1 (6 bases). Per the germline V gene, CDR1 is SGHDT and CDR2 is YYEEEE. This CDR3 region has 14 residues. V lost 4 bases and J 3 bases, leaving 14 bases between the germline ends. The CDR3 protein is CASSPPTGSYEQYF. The CDR3 coding sequence is TGTGCCAGCAGCCCTCCCACAGGGAGCTACGAGCAGTACTTC.

The chain uses TRBV9 and TRBJ2-7, with 11 nucleotides matching TRBD1. V was clipped by 4 bases and J by 5 bases; unmatched bases: 5. Germline CDR1 SGDLS, CDR2 YYNGEE. This CDR3 is built from 14 residues. Written as DNA, the CDR3 is TGTGCCAGCAGCCCCGGGACAGGGGGGAACGAGCAGTACTTC. It specifies CASSPGTGGNEQYF.

The chain combines TRBV7-9 with TRBJ2-2; TRBD1 aligns across 9 bases. The CDR3 extends over 17 amino acids. Trimming took 5 bases from V and 4 from J; bases not matched to a gene: 11. Germline V gives CDR1 SEHNR, CDR2 FQNEAQ (reference sequence). The CDR3 DNA reads as TGTGCCAGCAGCCCTTGGACAGGGGCGAGGAGCACCGGGGAGCTGTTTTTT. This gives the protein CASSPWTGARSTGELFF.

The V and J genes are TRBV5-5 and TRBJ2-7, with unresolved D. The CDR3 totals 12 residues. CDR1 is SGHKS, CDR2 YYEKEE, per germline (reference sequence). Trimming shortened V by 4 bases and J by 1 base, and 6 bases separated the two germline ends. The CDR3 sequence: CASSVSSYEQYF. The CDR3 nucleotides read TGTGCCAGCAGCGTCAGTTCCTACGAGCAGTACTTC. Full variable domain (rest looked up from reference TRBV5-5 and TRBJ2-7): DAGVTQSPTHLIKTRGQQVTLRCSPISGHKSVSWYQQVLGQGPQFIFQYYEKEERGRGNFPDRFSARQFPNYSSELNVNALLLGDSALYLCASSVSSYEQYFGPGTRLTVT.

The chain combines TRBV6-1 with TRBJ1-1; 9 bases line up with TRBD1. The V gene end was trimmed by 3 bases and the J gene end by 7 bases; junction bases not matched to a gene: 3. Germline loops: CDR1 MNHNS, CDR2 SASEGT. This CDR3 spans 13 amino acids. The CDR3 DNA reads TGTGCCAGCAGTGAGGGACAGGGCCATGAAGCTTTCTTT. Its protein is CASSEGQGHEAFF.

This clone was picked up one time. This chain joins TRBV7-9 and TRBJ2-1; tentative D call: TRBD2 (6 bases). Germline loops: CDR1 SEHNR, CDR2 FQNEAQ (reference sequence). The CDR3 runs to 16 residues. The V end lost 5 bases, the J end lost 0 bases, and 14 bases lay between the germline ends. CDR3 nucleotides: TGTGCCAGCAGCCGGGGCGGGGAAAGCTCCTACAATGAGCAGTTCTTC. As protein: CASSRGGESSYNEQFF.

This clone was found a few times. The chain links TRBV27 to TRBJ1-5; possibly TRBD1 for D (5 bases). The CDR3 consists of 13 residues. The V end was cut by 2 bases, the J end by 7 bases, with 9 bases between. Germline V lookup: CDR1 MNHEY, CDR2 SMNVEV (reference sequence). DNA of the CDR3: TGTGCCAGCAGTTTACAGGGCCTCCAGCCCCAGCATTTT. Residues: CASSLQGLQPQHF.

V gene TRBV6-1 combines with J gene TRBJ1-2; no clear D gene. V lost 3 bases to trimming and J lost 2 bases, with 10 bases between them. Germline values: CDR1 MNHNS, CDR2 SASEGT. The CDR3 spans 14 residues. The CDR3 region is CASSEFGQNYGYTF. DNA of the CDR3: TGTGCCAGCAGTGAGTTTGGGCAGAACTATGGCTACACCTTC.

This clone was observed a handful of times. The J gene is TRBJ2-1, the V gene TRBV3-1 (or the pseudogene TRBV3-2); D is perhaps TRBD1 (6 bases). Germline CDR1 and CDR2: LGHDT and YNNKEL (reference sequence). The V gene lost 6 bases and the J gene lost 0 bases, with 9 bases spanning the gap. The CDR3 length is 14 residues. The CDR3 nucleotides are TGTGCCAGCAGGCTAGGGGGCTCCTACAATGAGCAGTTCTTC. This sequence encodes CASRLGGSYNEQFF.

CDR3 bases: TGCGCCAGCAGAGCCAGGGCAGCGAGCTCCTATAATTCACCCCTCCACTTT. Its protein is CASRARAASSYNSPLHF. This sequence joins TRBV5-1 and TRBJ1-6; possibly TRBD1 for D (5 bases). The V gene lost 5 bases and the J gene lost 0 bases, with 15 bases spanning the gap. There are 17 residues in the CDR3. Germline V lookup: CDR1 SGHRS, CDR2 YFSETQ.

For this clone: The sample carries other DNA sequences with the same CDR3. This chain connects TRBV6-5 to TRBJ2-2; no clear D gene. This CDR3 comprises 12 residues. The germline V gene has CDR1 MNHEY and CDR2 SVGAGI. V gave up 6 bases and J gave up 2 bases, with 4 bases separating them. The CDR3: CASSRNTGELFF. For the CDR3, the DNA is TGTGCCAGCAGCCGTAACACCGGGGAGCTGTTTTTT.

V usage is TRBV4-2 and J usage is TRBJ2-5; 11 bases align to TRBD2. CDR1 is LGHNA and CDR2 is YNFKEQ in the germline V gene. This CDR3 has 17 amino acids. Unmatched junction bases numbered 5, after V lost 1 base and J lost 1 base. CDR3 amino acids: CASSQVKLAGGQETQYF. The DNA of the CDR3 is TGTGCCAGCAGCCAAGTGAAGCTAGCGGGGGGCCAAGAGACCCAGTACTTC.

V usage is TRBV27 and J usage is TRBJ2-7; TRBD2 agrees at 14 bases. Germline V gene sequence: CDR1 MNHEY, CDR2 SMNVEV (reference sequence). The V gene end was trimmed by 4 bases and the J gene end by 6 bases; junction bases not matched to a gene: 5. This CDR3 comprises 15 residues. The DNA for the CDR3 is TGTGCCAGCAGTTCTTGGACTAGCGGGAGGAGCGAGCAGTACTTC. Translated: CASSSWTSGRSEQYF.

The genes are TRBV28 and TRBJ2-5; TRBD2 matches at 9 bases. CDR3 size: 15 residues. After removal of 4 bases from V and 1 base from J, the junction contained 4 bases not matched to a gene. Germline-derived CDR1 and CDR2 are MDHEN and SYDVKM. The CDR3 nucleotides are TGTGCCAGCAGTTCTAGCGGGGCAGCCCAAGAGACCCAGTACTTC. Protein: CASSSSGAAQETQYF.

This clone appeared a few times. The gene calls are TRBV5-4 and TRBJ1-2, with 8 bases matching TRBD1. Trimming took 4 bases from V and 4 from J; bases not matched to a gene: 9. This CDR3 spans 15 amino acids. Germline assignment: CDR1 SGHNT and CDR2 YYREEE (reference sequence). CDR3 nucleotides: TGTGCCAGCAGCCGTTCCGGACAGGGCGTCTATGGCTACACCTTC. Encoded protein: CASSRSGQGVYGYTF.

With regard to this clone: This CDR3 is also generated by other DNA sequences in the sample. This chain links TRBV28 with TRBJ2-7, with 9 bases aligning to TRBD1. V lost 4 bases and J lost 3; bases outside the gene matches: 4. Germline loops: CDR1 MDHEN, CDR2 SYDVKM. The length of the CDR3 is 14 residues. CDR3 loop: CASSWGTGNYEQYF. DNA of the CDR3: TGTGCCAGCAGTTGGGGGACAGGGAACTACGAGCAGTACTTC. Combining the CDR3 with reference TRBV28 and TRBJ2-7 gives the whole variable domain DVKVTQSSRYLVKRTGEKVFLECVQDMDHENMFWYRQDPGLGLRLIYFSYDVKMKEKGDIPEGYSVSREKKERFSLILESASTNQTSMYLCASSWGTGNYEQYFGPGTRLTVT.

As concerns this clone: The same CDR3 can be traced to other DNA sequences in this sample. The chain is built from TRBV6-5 and TRBJ2-7; perhaps TRBD1 as D (6 bases). V dropped 2 bases and J dropped 3 bases, with 8 bases sitting between them. The CDR3 is made up of 13 amino acids. Germline loops: CDR1 MNHEY, CDR2 SVGAGI. CDR3 sequence (DNA): TGTGCCAGCAGTTACGGACAGAGCTACGAGCAGTACTTC. Translated: CASSYGQSYEQYF.